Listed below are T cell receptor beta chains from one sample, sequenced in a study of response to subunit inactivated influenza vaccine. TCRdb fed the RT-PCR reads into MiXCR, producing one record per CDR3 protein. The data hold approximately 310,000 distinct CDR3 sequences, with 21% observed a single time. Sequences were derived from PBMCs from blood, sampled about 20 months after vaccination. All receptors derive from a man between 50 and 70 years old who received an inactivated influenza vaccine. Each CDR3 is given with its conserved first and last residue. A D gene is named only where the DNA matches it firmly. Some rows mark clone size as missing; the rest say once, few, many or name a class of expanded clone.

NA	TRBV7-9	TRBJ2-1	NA	CASRGLSSYNEQFF	TGTGCCAGCCGGGGCTTGAGCTCCTACAATGAGCAGTTCTTC
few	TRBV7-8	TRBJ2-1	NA	CASSPKVAYNEQFF	TGTGCCAGCAGCCCAAAGGTCGCCTACAATGAGCAGTTCTTC
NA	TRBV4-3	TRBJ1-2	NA	CASSLANPTGGGYTF	TGCGCCAGCAGCCTAGCGAACCCGACGGGCGGCGGCTACACCTTC
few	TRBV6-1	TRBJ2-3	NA	CASRQATWGTQYF	TGTGCCAGCAGGCAGGCTACATGGGGTACGCAGTATTTT
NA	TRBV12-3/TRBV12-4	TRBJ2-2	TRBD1	CASSKDRGANTGELFF	TGTGCCAGCAGTAAAGACAGGGGGGCGAACACCGGGGAGCTGTTTTTT
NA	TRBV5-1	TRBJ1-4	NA	CASSLAIGPTNEKLFF	TGCGCCAGCAGCTTGGCCATTGGGCCAACTAATGAAAAACTGTTTTTT
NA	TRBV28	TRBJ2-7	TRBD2	CASSFPLAAEQYF	TGTGCCAGCAGTTTCCCCCTAGCGGCCGAGCAGTACTTC
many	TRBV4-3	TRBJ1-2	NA	CASSQDWREGGYTF	TGCGCCAGCAGCCAAGATTGGAGGGAAGGAGGCTACACCTTC
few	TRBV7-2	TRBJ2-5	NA	CASSLYAVTETQYF	TGTGCCAGCAGCTTATACGCAGTGACGGAGACCCAGTACTTC
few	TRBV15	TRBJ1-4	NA	CATSREARGQRFNEKLFF	TGTGCCACCAGCAGAGAGGCCCGGGGCCAAAGATTTAATGAAAAACTGTTTTTT
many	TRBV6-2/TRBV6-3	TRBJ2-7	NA	CASRTGRLSYEQYF	TGTGCCAGCAGAACTGGACGGCTATCCTACGAGCAGTACTTC
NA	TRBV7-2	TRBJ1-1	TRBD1	CASSPMAGGSTEAFF	TGTGCCAGCAGCCCTATGGCAGGGGGGAGCACTGAAGCTTTCTTT
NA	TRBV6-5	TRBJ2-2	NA	CASSPSSGELFF	TGTGCCAGCAGCCCGAGTTCCGGGGAGCTGTTTTTT
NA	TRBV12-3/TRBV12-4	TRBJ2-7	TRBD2	CASSHGLAGVGEQYF	TGTGCCAGCAGCCACGGACTAGCGGGAGTGGGCGAGCAGTACTTC
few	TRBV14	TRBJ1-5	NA	CASSQDERGIYSNQPQHF	TGTGCCAGCAGCCAAGATGAACGGGGGATTTATAGCAATCAGCCCCAGCATTTT
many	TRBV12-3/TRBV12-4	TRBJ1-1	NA	CASTLGAMNTEAFF	TGTGCCAGCACCCTGGGAGCCATGAACACTGAAGCTTTCTTT
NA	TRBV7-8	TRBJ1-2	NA	CASSSTVNYGYTF	TGTGCCAGCAGCTCGACAGTTAACTATGGCTACACCTTC
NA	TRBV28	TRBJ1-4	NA	CASSLPTGAGEKLFF	TGTGCCAGCAGTTTACCCACGGGGGCCGGTGAAAAACTGTTTTTT
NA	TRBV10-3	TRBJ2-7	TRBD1	CAISRGQGKSYEQYF	TGTGCCATCAGCCGCGGACAGGGTAAATCCTACGAGCAATACTTC
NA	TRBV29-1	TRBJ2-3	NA	CSIAVGGTTDTQYF	TGCAGCATCGCTGTAGGAGGAACCACAGATACGCAGTATTTT
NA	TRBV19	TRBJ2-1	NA	CAVLDEQFF	TGTGCCGTACTCGATGAGCAGTTCTTC
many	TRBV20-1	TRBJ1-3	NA	CSAWDIAGNTIYF	TGCAGTGCATGGGACATTGCTGGAAACACCATATATTTT
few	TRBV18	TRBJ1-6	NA	CASSPPVRGPNSPLHF	TGTGCCAGCTCACCGCCTGTCCGGGGCCCAAATTCACCCCTCCACTTT
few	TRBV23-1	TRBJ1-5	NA	CASSQTLGGCSNQPQHF	TGCGCCAGCAGTCAAACTTTAGGGGGTTGCAGCAATCAGCCCCAGCATTTT
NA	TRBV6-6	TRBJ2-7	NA	CATGPVYEQYF	TGTGCCACAGGGCCCGTCTACGAGCAGTACTTC
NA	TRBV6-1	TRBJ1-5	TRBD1	CASSMDRASNQPQHF	TGTGCCAGCAGTATGGACAGGGCCAGCAATCAGCCCCAGCATTTT
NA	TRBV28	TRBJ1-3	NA	CASSSREAVGRTIYF	TGTGCCAGCAGTTCCCGGGAGGCCGTTGGGCGGACCATATATTTT
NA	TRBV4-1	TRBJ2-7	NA	CASSQDIKENYEQYF	TGCGCCAGCAGCCAAGATATAAAGGAGAACTACGAGCAGTACTTC
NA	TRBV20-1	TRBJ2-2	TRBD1	CSAGTGRTGELFF	TGCAGTGCAGGGACAGGGAGAACCGGGGAGCTGTTTTTT
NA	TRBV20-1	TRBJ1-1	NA	CSATPTVNTEAFF	TGCAGTGCTACGCCCACAGTGAACACTGAAGCTTTCTTT
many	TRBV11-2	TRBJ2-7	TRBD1	CASSLTDRGRYEQYF	TGTGCCAGCAGCTTAACGGACAGGGGCAGATACGAGCAGTACTTC
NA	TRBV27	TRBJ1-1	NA	CASNQKGRSEAFF	TGTGCCAGCAATCAGAAGGGGCGTTCTGAAGCTTTCTTT